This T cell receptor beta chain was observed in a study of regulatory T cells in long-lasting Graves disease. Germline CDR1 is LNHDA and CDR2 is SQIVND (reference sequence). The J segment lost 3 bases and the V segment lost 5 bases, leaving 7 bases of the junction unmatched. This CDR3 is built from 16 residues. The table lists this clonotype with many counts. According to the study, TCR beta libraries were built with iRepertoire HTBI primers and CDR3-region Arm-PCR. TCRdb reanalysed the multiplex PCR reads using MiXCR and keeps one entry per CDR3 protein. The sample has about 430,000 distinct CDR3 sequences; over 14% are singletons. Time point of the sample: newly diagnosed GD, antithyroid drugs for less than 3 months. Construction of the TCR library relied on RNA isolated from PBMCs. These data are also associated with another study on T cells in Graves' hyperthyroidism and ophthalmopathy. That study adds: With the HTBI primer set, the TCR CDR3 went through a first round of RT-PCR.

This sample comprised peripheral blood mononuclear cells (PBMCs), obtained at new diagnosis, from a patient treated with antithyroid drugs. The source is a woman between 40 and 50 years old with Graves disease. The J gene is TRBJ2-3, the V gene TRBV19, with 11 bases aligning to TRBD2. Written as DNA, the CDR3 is TGTGCCAGTAGTCTTACTAGCGGGAGTGCAACAGATACGCAGTATTTT. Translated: CASSLTSGSATDTQYF.